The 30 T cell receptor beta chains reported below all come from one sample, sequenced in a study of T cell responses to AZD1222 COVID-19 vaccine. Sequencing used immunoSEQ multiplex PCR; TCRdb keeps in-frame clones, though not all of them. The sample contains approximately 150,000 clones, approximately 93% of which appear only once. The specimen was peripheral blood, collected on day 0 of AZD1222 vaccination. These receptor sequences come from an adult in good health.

CDR3 bases: TGTGCCAGCAGCCAATATGTGTCACAATCGAACACCGGGGAGCTGTTTTTT. Translation: CASSQYVSQSNTGELFF. This chain connects TRBV3-1 (or the pseudogene TRBV3-2) to TRBJ2-2; no reliable D call. Trimming removed 2 bases at V and 0 bases at J, with 13 bases between. Germline lookup yields CDR1 LGHDT and CDR2 YNNKEL (reference sequence). The CDR3 length is 17 residues.

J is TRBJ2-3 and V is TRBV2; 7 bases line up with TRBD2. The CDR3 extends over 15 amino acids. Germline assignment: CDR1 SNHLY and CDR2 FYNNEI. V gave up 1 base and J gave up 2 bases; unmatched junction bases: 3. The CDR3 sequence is CASSEGTRYTDTQYF. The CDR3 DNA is TGTGCCAGCAGTGAAGGGACTAGGTACACAGATACGCAGTATTTT. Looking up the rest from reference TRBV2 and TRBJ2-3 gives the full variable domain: EPEVTQTPSHQVTQMGQEVILRCVPISNHLYFYWYRQILGQKVEFLVSFYNNEISEKSEIFDDQFSVERPDGSNFTLKIRSTKLEDSAMYFCASSEGTRYTDTQYFGPGTRLTVL.

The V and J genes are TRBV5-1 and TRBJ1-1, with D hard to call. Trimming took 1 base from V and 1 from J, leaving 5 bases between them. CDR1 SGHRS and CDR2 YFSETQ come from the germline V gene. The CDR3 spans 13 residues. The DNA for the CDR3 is TGCGCCAGCAGCTTGTTGTCGAACACTGAAGCTTTCTTT. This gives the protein CASSLLSNTEAFF.

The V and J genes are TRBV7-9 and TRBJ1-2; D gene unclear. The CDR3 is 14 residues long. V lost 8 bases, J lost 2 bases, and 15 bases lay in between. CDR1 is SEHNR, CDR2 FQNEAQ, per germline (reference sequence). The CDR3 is CASFSERANYGYTF. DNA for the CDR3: TGTGCCAGCTTCTCCGAAAGAGCGAACTATGGCTACACCTTC.

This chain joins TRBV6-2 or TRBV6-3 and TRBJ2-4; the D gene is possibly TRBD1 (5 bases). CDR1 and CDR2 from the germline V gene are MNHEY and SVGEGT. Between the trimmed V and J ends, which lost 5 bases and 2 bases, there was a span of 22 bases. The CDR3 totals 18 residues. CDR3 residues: CASSLQSDYRFPKNIQYF. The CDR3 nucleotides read TGTGCCAGCAGTCTCCAATCCGATTACAGGTTCCCCAAAAACATTCAGTACTTC.

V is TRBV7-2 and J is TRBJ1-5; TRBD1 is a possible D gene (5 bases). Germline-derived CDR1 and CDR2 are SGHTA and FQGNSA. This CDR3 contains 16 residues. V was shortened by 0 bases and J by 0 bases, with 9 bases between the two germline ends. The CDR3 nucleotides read TGTGCCAGCAGCTTAGCGGGGCCCATTAGCAATCAGCCCCAGCATTTT. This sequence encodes CASSLAGPISNQPQHF. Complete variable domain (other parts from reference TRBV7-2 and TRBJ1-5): GAGVSQSPSNKVTEKGKDVELRCDPISGHTALYWYRQSLGQGLEFLIYFQGNSAPDKSGLPSDRFSAERTGGSVSTLTIQRTQQEDSAVYLCASSLAGPISNQPQHFGDGTRLSIL.

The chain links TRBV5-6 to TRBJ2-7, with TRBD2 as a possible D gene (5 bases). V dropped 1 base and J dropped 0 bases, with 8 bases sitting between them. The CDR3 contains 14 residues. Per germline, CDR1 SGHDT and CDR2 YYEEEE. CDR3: CASSLLDSSYEQYF. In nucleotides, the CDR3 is TGTGCCAGCAGCTTGTTGGACTCCTCCTACGAGCAGTACTTC.

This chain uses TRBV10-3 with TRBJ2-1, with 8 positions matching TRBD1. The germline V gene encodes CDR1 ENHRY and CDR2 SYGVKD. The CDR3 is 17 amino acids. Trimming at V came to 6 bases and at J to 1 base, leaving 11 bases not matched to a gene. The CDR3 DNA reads TGTGCCATCAGGTTGGGCCCGGGACAGGTATCCTACAATGAGCAGTTCTTC. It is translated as CAIRLGPGQVSYNEQFF.

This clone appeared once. CDR3 sequence: CASSLGQGAKEQYF. CDR3 nucleotide sequence: TGTGCCAGCAGCTTAGGGCAGGGGGCAAAGGAGCAGTACTTC. V usage is TRBV7-2 and J usage is TRBJ2-7; TRBD1 aligns across 8 bases. The CDR3 spans 14 residues. Losses at the gene ends were 1 base for V and 7 bases for J; bases not matched to a gene: 6. Germline loops: CDR1 SGHTA, CDR2 FQGNSA. Together with reference TRBV7-2 and TRBJ2-7, the CDR3 gives the full variable domain: GAGVSQSPSNKVTEKGKDVELRCDPISGHTALYWYRQSLGQGLEFLIYFQGNSAPDKSGLPSDRFSAERTGGSVSTLTIQRTQQEDSAVYLCASSLGQGAKEQYFGPGTRLTVT.

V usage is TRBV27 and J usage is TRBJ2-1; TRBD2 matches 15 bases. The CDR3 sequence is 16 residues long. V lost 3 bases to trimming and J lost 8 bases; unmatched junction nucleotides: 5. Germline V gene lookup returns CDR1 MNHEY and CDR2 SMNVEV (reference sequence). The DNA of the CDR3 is TGTGCCAGCAGTTTGACCGGACTAGCGGGAGGGCATGAGCAGTTCTTC. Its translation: CASSLTGLAGGHEQFF.

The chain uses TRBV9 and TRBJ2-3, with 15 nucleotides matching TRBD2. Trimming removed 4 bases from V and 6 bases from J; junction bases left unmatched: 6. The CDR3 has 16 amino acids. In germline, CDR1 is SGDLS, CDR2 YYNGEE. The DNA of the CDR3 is TGTGCCAGCAGCCTCCGGACTAGCGGGGGGGCGGATACGCAGTATTTT. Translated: CASSLRTSGGADTQYF. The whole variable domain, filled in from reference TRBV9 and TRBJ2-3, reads DSGVTQTPKHLITATGQRVTLRCSPRSGDLSVYWYQQSLDQGLQFLIQYYNGEERAKGNILERFSAQQFPDLHSELNLSSLELGDSALYFCASSLRTSGGADTQYFGPGTRLTVL.

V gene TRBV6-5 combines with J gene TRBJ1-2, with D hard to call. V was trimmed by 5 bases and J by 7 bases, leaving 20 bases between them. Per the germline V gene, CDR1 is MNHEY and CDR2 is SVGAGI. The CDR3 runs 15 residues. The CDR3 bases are TGTGCCAGCAGTCCATACGCCACCGGACGAAGTGGCTACACCTTC. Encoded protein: CASSPYATGRSGYTF.

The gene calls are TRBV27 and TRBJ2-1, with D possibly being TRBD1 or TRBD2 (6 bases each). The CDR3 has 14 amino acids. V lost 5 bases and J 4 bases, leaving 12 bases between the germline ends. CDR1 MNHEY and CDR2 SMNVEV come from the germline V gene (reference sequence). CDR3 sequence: CASSEGGGYNEQFF. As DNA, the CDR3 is TGTGCCAGCAGTGAGGGGGGCGGGTACAATGAGCAGTTCTTC.

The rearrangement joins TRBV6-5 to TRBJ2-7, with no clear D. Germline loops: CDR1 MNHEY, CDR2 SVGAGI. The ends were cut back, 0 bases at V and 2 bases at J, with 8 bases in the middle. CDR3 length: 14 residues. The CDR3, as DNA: TGTGCCAGCAGTTACTCGACCGGAGCCTACGAGCAGTACTTC. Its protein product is CASSYSTGAYEQYF.

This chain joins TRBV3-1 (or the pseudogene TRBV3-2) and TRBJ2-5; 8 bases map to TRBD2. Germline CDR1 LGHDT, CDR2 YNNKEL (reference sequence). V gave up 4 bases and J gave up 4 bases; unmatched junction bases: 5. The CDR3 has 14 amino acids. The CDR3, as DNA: TGTGCCAGCAGCCCTGGGACTAGTGGAGAGACCCAGTACTTC. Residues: CASSPGTSGETQYF.

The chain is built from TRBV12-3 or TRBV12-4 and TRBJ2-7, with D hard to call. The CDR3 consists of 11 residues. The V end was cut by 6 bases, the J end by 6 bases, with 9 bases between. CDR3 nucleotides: TGTGCCAGCAGAGATAGGTCCGAGCAGTACTTC. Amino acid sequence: CASRDRSEQYF.

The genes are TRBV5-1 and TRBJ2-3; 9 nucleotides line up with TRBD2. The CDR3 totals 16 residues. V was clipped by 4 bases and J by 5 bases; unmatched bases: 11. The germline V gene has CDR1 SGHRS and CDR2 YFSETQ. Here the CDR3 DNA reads TGCGCCAGCAGCATCATTAGCGGGAGTGGGATAGATACGCAGTATTTT. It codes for CASSIISGSGIDTQYF. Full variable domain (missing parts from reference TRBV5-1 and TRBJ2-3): KAGVTQTPRYLIKTRGQQVTLSCSPISGHRSVSWYQQTPGQGLQFLFEYFSETQRNKGNFPGRFSGRQFSNSRSEMNVSTLELGDSALYLCASSIISGSGIDTQYFGPGTRLTVL.

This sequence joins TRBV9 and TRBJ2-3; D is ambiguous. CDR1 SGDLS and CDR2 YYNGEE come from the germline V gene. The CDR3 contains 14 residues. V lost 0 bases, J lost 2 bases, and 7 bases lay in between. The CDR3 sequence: CASSVVLTTDTQYF. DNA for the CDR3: TGTGCCAGCAGCGTAGTTTTAACCACAGATACGCAGTATTTT.

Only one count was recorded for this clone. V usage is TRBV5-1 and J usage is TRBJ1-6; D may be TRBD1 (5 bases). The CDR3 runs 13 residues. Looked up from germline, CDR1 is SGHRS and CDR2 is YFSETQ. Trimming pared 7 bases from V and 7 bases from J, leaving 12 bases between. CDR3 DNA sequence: TGCGCCAGCCACCGGGACGCGAATTCACCCCTCCACTTT. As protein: CASHRDANSPLHF.

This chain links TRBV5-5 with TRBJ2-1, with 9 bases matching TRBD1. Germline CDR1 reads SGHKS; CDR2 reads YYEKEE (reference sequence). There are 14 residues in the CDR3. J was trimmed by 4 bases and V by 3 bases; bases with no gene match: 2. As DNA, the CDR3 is TGTGCCAGCAGCTCTGGACAGGGGTACAATGAGCAGTTCTTC. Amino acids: CASSSGQGYNEQFF.

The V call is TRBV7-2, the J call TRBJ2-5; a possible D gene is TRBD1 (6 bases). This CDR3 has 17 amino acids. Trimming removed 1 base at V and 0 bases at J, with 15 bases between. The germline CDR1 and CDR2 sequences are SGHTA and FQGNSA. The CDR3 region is CASSLVNRENHQETQYF. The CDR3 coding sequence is TGTGCCAGCAGCTTAGTGAACAGGGAGAACCACCAAGAGACCCAGTACTTC. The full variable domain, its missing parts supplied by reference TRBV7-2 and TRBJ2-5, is GAGVSQSPSNKVTEKGKDVELRCDPISGHTALYWYRQSLGQGLEFLIYFQGNSAPDKSGLPSDRFSAERTGGSVSTLTIQRTQQEDSAVYLCASSLVNRENHQETQYFGPGTRLLVL.

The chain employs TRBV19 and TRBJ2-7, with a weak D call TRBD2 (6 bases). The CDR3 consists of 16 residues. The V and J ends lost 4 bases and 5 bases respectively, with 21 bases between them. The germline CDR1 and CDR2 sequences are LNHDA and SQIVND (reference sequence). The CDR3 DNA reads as TGTGCCAGTAGTACCCCGTCGGGGGTCGGTAGGAACGAGCAGTACTTC. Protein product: CASSTPSGVGRNEQYF.

CDR3 sequence: CASSRTDGNTIYF. In DNA form, the CDR3 reads TGTGCCAGCAGTAGGACAGATGGAAACACCATATATTTT. This rearrangement joins TRBV6-5 to TRBJ1-3; D possibly corresponds to TRBD1 (6 bases). V lost 5 bases and J lost 3, with 8 bases in between. This CDR3 region has 13 residues. The germline V gene encodes CDR1 MNHEY and CDR2 SVGAGI.

This CDR3 reads CASSLLEGSDQETQYF. The CDR3 nucleotides are TGTGCCAGCAGTTTACTGGAGGGGTCGGACCAAGAGACCCAGTACTTC. The chain carries TRBV6-5 and TRBJ2-5; TRBD2 is a possible D gene (6 bases). Germline V CDR1 and CDR2: MNHEY, SVGAGI. CDR3 length: 16 amino acids. The V gene lost 4 bases and the J gene lost 0 bases, with 15 bases spanning the gap.

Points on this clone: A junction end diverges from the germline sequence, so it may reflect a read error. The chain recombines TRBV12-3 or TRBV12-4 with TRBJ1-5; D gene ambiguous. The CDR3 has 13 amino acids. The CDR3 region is CASSFVSDQPQHF. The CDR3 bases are TGTGCCAGCAGTTTTGTTAGCGATCAGCCCCAGCATTTT.

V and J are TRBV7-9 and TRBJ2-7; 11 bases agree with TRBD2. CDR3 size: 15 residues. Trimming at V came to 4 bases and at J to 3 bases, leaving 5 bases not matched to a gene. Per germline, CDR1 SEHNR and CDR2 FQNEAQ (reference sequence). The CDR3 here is CASSSRTSGSYEQYF. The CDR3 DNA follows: TGTGCCAGCAGCTCGCGAACTAGCGGGAGCTACGAGCAGTACTTC.

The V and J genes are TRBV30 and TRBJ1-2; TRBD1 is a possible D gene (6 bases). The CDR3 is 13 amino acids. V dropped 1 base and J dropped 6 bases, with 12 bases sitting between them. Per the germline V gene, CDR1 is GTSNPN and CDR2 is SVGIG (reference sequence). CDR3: CAWSARQANGYTF. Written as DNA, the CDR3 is TGTGCCTGGAGTGCCCGACAGGCCAATGGCTACACCTTC. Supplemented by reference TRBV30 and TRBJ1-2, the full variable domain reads SQTIHQWPATLVQPVGSPLSLECTVEGTSNPNLYWYRQAAGRGLQLLFYSVGIGQISSEVPQNLSASRPQDRQFILSSKKLLLSDSGFYLCAWSARQANGYTFGSGTRLTVV.

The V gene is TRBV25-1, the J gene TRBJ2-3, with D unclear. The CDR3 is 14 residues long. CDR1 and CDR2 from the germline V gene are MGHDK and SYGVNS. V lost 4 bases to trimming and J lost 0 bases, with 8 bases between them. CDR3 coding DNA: TGTGCCAGCAGTGTTAACCCTAGCACAGATACGCAGTATTTT. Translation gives CASSVNPSTDTQYF. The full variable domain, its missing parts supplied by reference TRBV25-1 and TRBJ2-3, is EADIYQTPRYLVIGTGKKITLECSQTMGHDKMYWYQQDPGMELHLIHYSYGVNSTEKGDLSSESTVSRIRTEHFPLTLESARPSHTSQYLCASSVNPSTDTQYFGPGTRLTVL.

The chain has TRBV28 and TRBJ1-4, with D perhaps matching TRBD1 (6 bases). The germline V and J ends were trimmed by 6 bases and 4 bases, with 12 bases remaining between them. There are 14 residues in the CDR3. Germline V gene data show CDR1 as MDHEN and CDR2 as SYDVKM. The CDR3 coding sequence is TGTGCCAGCAGCCCACAGGGCAGTAATGAAAAACTGTTTTTT. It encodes CASSPQGSNEKLFF. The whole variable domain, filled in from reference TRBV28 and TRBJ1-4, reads DVKVTQSSRYLVKRTGEKVFLECVQDMDHENMFWYRQDPGLGLRLIYFSYDVKMKEKGDIPEGYSVSREKKERFSLILESASTNQTSMYLCASSPQGSNEKLFFGSGTQLSVL.

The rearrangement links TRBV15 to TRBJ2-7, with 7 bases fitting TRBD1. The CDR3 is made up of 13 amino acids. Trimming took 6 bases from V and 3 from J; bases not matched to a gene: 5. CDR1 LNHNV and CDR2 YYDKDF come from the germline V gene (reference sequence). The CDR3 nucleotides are TGTGCCACCAGTAAGGGACAGCTCTACGAGCAGTACTTC. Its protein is CATSKGQLYEQYF.